This T cell receptor (beta chain) appears in the sequencing data of a study of control samples from healthy donors and cancer patients. This CDR3 spans 17 amino acids. Between the trimmed V and J ends, which lost 5 bases and 4 bases, there was a span of 22 bases. Germline values: CDR1 LNHNV, CDR2 YYDKDF (reference sequence). Sequenced by immunoSEQ multiplex PCR; TCRdb stores in-frame clones only, minus some. The sample has under 200,000 clones. The chain employs TRBV15 and TRBJ2-3, with D tentatively TRBD2 (5 bases). Sequences were obtained from blood. This receptor was obtained from a woman in her twenties or thirties in good health. The CDR3 nucleotides read TGTGCCACCAGCCTGGGAGAGCATATCGGGCGGGCAGATACGCAGTATTTT. Encoded protein: CATSLGEHIGRADTQYF.